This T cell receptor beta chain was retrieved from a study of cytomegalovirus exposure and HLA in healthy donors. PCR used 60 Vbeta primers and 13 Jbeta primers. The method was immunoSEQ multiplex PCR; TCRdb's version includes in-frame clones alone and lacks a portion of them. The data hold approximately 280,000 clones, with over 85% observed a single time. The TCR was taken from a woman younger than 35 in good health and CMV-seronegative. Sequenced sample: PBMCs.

In DNA, the CDR3 is TGTGCCTGGAGTTCCCCGGACAGCGGGGAGAACACTGAAGCTTTCTTT. It yields the protein CAWSSPDSGENTEAFF. V is TRBV30 and J is TRBJ1-1; D might be TRBD1 (6 bases). The germline V gene has CDR1 GTSNPN and CDR2 SVGIG (reference sequence). The CDR3 is made up of 16 amino acids. Trimming shortened V by 2 bases and J by 1 base, and 17 bases separated the two germline ends.